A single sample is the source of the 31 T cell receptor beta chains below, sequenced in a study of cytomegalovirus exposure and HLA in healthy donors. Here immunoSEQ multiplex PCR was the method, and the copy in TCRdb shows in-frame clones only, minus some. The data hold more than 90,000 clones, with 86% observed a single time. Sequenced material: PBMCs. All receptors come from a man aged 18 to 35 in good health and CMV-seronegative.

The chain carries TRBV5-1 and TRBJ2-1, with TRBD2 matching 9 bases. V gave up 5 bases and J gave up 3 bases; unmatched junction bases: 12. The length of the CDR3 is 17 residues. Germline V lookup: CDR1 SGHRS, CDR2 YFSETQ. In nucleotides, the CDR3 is TGCGCCAGCAGGCACCTAGGTCTAGCGGGGCTCTACAATGAGCAGTTCTTC. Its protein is CASRHLGLAGLYNEQFF.

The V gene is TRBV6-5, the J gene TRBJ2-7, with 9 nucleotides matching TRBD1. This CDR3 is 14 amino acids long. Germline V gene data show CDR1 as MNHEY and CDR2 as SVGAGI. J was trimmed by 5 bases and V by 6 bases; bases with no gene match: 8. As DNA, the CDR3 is TGTGCCAGCAGCCCGGGACAGGGTACCCACGAGCAGTACTTC. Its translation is CASSPGQGTHEQYF.

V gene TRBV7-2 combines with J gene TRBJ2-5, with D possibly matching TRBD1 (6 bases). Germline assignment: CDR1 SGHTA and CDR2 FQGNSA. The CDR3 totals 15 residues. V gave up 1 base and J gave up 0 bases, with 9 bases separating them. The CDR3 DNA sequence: TGTGCCAGCAGCTTAGGGGGGCGAAACCAAGAGACCCAGTACTTC. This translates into CASSLGGRNQETQYF.

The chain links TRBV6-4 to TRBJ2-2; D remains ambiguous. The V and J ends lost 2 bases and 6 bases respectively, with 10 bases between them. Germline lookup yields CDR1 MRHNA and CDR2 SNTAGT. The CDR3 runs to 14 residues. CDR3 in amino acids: CASSDESSSGELFF. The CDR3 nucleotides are TGTGCCAGCAGTGACGAGAGCTCATCCGGGGAGCTGTTTTTT.

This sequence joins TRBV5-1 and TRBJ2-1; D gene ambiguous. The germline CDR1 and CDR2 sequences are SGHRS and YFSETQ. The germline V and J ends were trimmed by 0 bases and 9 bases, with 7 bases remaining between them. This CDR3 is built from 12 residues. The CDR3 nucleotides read TGCGCCAGCAGCTTGGATTTCGGTGAGCAGTTCTTC. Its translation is CASSLDFGEQFF. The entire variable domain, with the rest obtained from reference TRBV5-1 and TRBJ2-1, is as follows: KAGVTQTPRYLIKTRGQQVTLSCSPISGHRSVSWYQQTPGQGLQFLFEYFSETQRNKGNFPGRFSGRQFSNSRSEMNVSTLELGDSALYLCASSLDFGEQFFGPGTRLTVL.

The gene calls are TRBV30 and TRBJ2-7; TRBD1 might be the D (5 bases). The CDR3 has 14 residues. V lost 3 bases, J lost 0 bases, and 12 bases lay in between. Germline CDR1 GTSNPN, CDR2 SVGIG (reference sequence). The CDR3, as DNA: TGTGCCTGGAGAAGACAGCATATCTCCTACGAGCAGTACTTC. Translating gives CAWRRQHISYEQYF. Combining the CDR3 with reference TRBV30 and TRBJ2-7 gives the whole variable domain SQTIHQWPATLVQPVGSPLSLECTVEGTSNPNLYWYRQAAGRGLQLLFYSVGIGQISSEVPQNLSASRPQDRQFILSSKKLLLSDSGFYLCAWRRQHISYEQYFGPGTRLTVT.

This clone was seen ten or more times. In DNA form, the CDR3 reads TGTGCCTGGATGGGGGCGGGTGGGGCCAACGTCCTGACTTTC. It translates to CAWMGAGGANVLTF. The chain uses TRBV30 and TRBJ2-6; maybe TRBD1 (6 bases). V was pared by 4 bases and J by 3 bases, with 10 bases between. The V gene's germline CDR1 is GTSNPN and CDR2 SVGIG (reference sequence). The CDR3 sequence is 14 residues long.

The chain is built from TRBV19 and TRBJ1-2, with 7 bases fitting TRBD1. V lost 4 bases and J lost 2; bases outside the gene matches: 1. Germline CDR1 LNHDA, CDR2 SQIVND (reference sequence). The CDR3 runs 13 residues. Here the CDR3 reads CASSKQGNYGYTF. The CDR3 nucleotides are TGTGCCAGTAGTAAACAGGGGAACTATGGCTACACCTTC.

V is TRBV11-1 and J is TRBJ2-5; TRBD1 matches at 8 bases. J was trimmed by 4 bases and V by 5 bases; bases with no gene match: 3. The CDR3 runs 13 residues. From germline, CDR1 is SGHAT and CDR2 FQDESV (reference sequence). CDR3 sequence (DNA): TGTGCCAGCAGCCCAGGGGGCGTAGAGACCCAGTACTTC. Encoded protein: CASSPGGVETQYF.

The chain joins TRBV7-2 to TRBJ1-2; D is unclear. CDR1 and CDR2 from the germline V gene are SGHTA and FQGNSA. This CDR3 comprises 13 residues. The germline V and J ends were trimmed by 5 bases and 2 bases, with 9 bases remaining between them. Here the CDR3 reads CASSDDGNYGYTF. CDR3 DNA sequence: TGTGCCAGCAGCGACGACGGGAACTATGGCTACACCTTC.

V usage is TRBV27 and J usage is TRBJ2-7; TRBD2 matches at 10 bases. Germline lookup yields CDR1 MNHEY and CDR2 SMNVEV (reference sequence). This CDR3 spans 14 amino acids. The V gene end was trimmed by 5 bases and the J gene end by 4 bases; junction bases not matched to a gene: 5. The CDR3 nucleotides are TGTGCCAGCAGTCCTGGACTAGCGGTTTACGAGCAGTACTTC. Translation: CASSPGLAVYEQYF.

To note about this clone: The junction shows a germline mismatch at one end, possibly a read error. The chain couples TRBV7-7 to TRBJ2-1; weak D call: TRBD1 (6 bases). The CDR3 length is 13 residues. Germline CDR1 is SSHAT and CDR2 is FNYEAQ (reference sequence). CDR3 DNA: TGTGCTAGCAGCCTAGGCCAGGGGAATGAGCAGTTCTTC. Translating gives CASSLGQGNEQFF.

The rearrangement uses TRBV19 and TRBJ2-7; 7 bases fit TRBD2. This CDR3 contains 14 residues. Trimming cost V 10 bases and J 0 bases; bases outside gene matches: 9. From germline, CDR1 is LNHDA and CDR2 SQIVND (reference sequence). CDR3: CATRPGDYSYEQYF. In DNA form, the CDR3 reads TGTGCCACTCGGCCCGGGGACTACTCCTACGAGCAGTACTTC.

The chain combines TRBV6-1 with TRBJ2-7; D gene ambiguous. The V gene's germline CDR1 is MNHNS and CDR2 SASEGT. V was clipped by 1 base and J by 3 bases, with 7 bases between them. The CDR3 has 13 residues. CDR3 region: CASSEDGDYEQYF. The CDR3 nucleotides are TGTGCCAGCAGTGAAGATGGAGACTACGAGCAGTACTTC.

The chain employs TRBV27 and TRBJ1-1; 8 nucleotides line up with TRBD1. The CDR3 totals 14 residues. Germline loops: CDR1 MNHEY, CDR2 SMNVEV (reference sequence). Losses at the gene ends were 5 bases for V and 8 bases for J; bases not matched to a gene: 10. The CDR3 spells CASSPLGSGGEAFF. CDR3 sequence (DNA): TGTGCCAGCAGTCCCCTGGGGTCAGGGGGCGAAGCTTTCTTT.

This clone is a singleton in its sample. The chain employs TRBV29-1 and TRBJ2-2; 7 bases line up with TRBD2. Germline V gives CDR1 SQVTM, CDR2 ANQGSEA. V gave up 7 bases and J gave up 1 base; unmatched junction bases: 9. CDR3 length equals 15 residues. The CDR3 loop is CSAPSASGNTGELFF. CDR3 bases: TGCAGCGCCCCCTCGGCTAGCGGGAACACCGGGGAGCTGTTTTTT.

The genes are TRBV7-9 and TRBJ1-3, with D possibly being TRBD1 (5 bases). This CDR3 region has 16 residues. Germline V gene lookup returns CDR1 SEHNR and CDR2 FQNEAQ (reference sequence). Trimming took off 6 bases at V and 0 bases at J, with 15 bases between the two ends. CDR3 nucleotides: TGTGCCAGCAGGCCGGACGGGGGACCCTCTGGAAACACCATATATTTT. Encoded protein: CASRPDGGPSGNTIYF.

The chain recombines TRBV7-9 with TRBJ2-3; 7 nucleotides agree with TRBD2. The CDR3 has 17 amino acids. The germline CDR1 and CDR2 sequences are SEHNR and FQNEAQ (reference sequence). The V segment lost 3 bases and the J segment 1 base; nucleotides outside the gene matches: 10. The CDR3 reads CASSFRYPRGGTDTQYF. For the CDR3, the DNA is TGTGCCAGCAGCTTTAGGTATCCTCGGGGGGGCACAGATACGCAGTATTTT.

The CDR3: CASSRDRVGYTF. The CDR3 nucleotides read TGTGCCAGCAGCCGAGACAGGGTAGGCTACACCTTC. This chain links TRBV14 with TRBJ1-2; 7 bases are shared with TRBD1. V lost 4 bases and J lost 8; bases outside the gene matches: 4. This CDR3 has 12 amino acids. Germline V gene data show CDR1 as SGHDN and CDR2 as FVKESK.

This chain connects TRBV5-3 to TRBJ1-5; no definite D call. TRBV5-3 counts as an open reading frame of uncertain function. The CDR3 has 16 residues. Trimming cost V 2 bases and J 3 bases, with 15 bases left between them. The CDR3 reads CARSFPRGKDNQPQHF. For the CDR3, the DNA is TGTGCCAGAAGCTTTCCGCGGGGTAAGGACAATCAGCCCCAGCATTTT.

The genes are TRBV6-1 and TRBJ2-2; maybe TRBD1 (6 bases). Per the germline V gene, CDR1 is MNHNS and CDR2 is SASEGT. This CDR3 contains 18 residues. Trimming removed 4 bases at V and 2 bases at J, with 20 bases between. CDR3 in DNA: TGTGCCAGCAGTGCTAAACCATCCGGGACACATAACACCGGGGAGCTGTTTTTT. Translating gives CASSAKPSGTHNTGELFF.

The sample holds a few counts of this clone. CDR3 nucleotides: TGCGCCAGCAGTCGGGGACTAGCGGGACAAGAGACCCAGTACTTC. As protein: CASSRGLAGQETQYF. The genes are TRBV10-1 and TRBJ2-5; 13 bases are a match to TRBD2. V shed 5 bases, J shed 2 bases, and the junction held 2 bases outside the gene matches. The germline CDR1 and CDR2 sequences are WNHNN and SYGVQD (reference sequence). The CDR3 spans 15 residues.

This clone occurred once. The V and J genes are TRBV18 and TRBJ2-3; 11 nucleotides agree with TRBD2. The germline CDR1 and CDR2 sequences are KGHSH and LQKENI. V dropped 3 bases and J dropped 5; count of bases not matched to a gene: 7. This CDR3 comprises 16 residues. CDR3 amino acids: CASSPSGRAGGDTQYF. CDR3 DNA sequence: TGTGCCAGCTCACCTAGCGGGAGGGCCGGTGGAGATACGCAGTATTTT.

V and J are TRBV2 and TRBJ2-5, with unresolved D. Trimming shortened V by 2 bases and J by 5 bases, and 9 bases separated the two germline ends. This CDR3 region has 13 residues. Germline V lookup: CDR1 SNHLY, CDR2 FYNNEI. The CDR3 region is CASSERVRETQYF. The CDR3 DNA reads TGTGCCAGCAGTGAACGGGTGAGGGAGACCCAGTACTTC.

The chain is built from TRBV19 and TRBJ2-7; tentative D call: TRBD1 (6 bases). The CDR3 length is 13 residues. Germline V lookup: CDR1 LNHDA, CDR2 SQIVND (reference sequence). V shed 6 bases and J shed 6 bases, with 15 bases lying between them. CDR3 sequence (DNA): TGTGCCAGTAGCCCACAGGGTATCGGCGAGCAGTACTTC. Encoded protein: CASSPQGIGEQYF.

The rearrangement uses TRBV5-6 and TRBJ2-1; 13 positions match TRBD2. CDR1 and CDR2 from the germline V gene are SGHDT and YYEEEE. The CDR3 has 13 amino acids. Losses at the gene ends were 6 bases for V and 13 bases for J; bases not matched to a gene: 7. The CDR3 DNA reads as TGTGCCAGCACCCGAGGGACTAGCGGGATACAGTTCTTC. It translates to CASTRGTSGIQFF.

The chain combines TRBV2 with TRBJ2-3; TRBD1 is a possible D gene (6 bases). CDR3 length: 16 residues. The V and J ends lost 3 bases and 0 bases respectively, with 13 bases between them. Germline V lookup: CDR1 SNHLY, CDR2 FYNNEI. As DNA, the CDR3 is TGTGCCAGCAGTGACCCGGGACATACTAGCACAGATACGCAGTATTTT. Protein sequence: CASSDPGHTSTDTQYF.

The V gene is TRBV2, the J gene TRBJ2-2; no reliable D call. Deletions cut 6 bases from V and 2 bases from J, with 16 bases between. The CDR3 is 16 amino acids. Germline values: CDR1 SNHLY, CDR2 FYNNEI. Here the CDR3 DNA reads TGTGCCAGCAGCCCCCTAGAGGCCACCAACACCGGGGAGCTGTTTTTT. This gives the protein CASSPLEATNTGELFF. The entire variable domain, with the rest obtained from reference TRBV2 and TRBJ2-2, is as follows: EPEVTQTPSHQVTQMGQEVILRCVPISNHLYFYWYRQILGQKVEFLVSFYNNEISEKSEIFDDQFSVERPDGSNFTLKIRSTKLEDSAMYFCASSPLEATNTGELFFGEGSRLTVL.

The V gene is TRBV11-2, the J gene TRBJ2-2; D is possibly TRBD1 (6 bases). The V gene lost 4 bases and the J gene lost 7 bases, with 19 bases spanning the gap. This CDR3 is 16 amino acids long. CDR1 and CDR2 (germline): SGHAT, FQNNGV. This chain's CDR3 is CASSSLTGTRFGELFF. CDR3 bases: TGTGCCAGCAGCTCACTGACCGGGACAAGATTCGGGGAGCTGTTTTTT.

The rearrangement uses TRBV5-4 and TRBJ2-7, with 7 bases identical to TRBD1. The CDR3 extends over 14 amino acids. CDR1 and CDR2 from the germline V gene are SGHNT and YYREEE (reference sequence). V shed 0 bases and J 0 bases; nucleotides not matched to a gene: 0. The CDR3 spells CASSLGDSSYEQYF. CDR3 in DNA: TGTGCCAGCAGCTTGGGGGACAGCTCCTACGAGCAGTACTTC.

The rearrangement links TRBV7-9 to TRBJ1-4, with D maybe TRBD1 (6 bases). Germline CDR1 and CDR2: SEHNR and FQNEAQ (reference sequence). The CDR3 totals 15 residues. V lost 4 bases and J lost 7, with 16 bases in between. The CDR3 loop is CASSWGGQGGEKLFF. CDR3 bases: TGTGCCAGCAGCTGGGGGGGGCAGGGAGGTGAAAAACTGTTTTTT.